This TCR beta chain is drawn from a study of T cell changes during pregnancy in multiple sclerosis. The V end lost 6 bases, the J end lost 9 bases, and 12 bases lay between the germline ends. Germline assignment: CDR1 DFQATT and CDR2 SNEGSKA (reference sequence). This CDR3 has 11 residues. Profiled with immunoSEQ multiplex PCR; TCRdb holds only in-frame clones, not every one. Here the sample spans roughly 100,000 clones, under 95% being singletons. The material sequenced was peripheral blood, taken before pregnancy. The rearrangement joins TRBV20-1 to TRBJ2-1; possible D gene TRBD2, 6 bases. This sequence originates from a female donor with multiple sclerosis, enrolled in a pregnancy study. Here the CDR3 reads CSAAWRGEQFF. The CDR3, as DNA: TGCAGTGCCGCCTGGCGGGGTGAGCAGTTCTTC.